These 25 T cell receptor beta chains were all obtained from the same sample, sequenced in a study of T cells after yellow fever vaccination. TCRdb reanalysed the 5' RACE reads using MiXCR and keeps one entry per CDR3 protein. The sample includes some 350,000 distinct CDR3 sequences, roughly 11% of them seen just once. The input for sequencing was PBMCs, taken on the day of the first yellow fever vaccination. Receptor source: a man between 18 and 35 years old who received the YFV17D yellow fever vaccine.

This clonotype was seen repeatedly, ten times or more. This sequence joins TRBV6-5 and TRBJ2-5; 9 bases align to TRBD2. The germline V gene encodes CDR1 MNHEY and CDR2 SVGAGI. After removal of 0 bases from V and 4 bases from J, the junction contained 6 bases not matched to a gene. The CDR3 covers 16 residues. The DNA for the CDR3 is TGTGCCAGCAGTTACTCGAATCCAGCGGGGGGAGAGACCCAGTACTTC. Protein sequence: CASSYSNPAGGETQYF.

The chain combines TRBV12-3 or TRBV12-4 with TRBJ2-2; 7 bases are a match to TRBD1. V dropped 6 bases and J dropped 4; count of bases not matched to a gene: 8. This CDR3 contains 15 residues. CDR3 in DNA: TGTGCCAGCAGCCGACGGGACAGAATCACCGGGGAGCTGTTTTTT. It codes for CASSRRDRITGELFF.

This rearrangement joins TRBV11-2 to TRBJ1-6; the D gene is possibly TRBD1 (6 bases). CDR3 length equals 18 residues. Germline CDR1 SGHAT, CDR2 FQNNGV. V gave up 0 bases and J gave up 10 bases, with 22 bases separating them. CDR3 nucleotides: TGTGCCAGCAGCTTAGAGACAGACAGGCCCCTGAGGGTCTCACCCCTCCACTTT. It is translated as CASSLETDRPLRVSPLHF.

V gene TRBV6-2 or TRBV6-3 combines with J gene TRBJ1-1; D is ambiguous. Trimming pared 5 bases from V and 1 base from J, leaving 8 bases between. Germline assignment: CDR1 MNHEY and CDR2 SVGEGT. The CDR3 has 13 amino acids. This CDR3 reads CASSTLPNTEAFF. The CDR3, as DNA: TGTGCCAGCAGTACCCTGCCGAACACTGAAGCTTTCTTT.

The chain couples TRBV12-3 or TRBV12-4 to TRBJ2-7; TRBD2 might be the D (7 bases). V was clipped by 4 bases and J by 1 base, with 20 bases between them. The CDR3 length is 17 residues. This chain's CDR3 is CASSSRGGGYPSYEQYF. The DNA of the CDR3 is TGTGCCAGCAGTTCCCGGGGCGGGGGCTATCCTTCCTACGAGCAGTACTTC.

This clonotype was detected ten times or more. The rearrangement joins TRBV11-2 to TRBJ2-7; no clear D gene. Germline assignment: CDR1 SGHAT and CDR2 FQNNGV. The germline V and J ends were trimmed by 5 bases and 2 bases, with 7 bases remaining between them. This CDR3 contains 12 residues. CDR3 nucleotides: TGTGCCAGCAGCCGCTGGACCTACGAGCAGTACTTC. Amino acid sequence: CASSRWTYEQYF.

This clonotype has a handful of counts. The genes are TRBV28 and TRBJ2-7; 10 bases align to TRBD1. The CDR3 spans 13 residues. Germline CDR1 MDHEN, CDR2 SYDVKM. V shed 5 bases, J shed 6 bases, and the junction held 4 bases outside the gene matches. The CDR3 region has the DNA TGTGCCAGCAGTGAGACAGGGGGCGCCGAGCAGTACGTC. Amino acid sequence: CASSETGGAEQYV.

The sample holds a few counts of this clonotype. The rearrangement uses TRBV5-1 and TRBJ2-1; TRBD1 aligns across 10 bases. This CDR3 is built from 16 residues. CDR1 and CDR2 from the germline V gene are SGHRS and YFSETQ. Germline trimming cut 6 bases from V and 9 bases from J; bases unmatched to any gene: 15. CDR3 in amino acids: CASTRLPGQGDSEQFF. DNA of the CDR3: TGCGCCAGCACCCGTCTTCCCGGACAGGGGGACAGTGAGCAGTTCTTC.

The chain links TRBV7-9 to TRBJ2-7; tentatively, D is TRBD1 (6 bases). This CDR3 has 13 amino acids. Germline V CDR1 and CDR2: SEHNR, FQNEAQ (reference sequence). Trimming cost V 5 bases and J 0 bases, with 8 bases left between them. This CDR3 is CASSRDTSYEQYF. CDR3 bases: TGTGCCAGCAGCCGGGACACCTCCTACGAGCAGTACTTC.

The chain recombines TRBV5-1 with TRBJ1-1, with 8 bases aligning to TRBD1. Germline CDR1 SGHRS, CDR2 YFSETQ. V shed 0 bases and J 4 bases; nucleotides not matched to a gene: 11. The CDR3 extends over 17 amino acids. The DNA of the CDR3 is TGCGCCAGCAGCTTGGAACCCAAAGGACAGGGAAGCACTGAAGCTTTCTTT. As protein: CASSLEPKGQGSTEAFF.

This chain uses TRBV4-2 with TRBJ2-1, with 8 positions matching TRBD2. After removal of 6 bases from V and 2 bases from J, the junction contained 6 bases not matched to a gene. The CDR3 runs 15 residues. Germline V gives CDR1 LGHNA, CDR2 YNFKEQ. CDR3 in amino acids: CASSSRGGTYNEQFF. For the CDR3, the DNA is TGTGCCAGCAGTTCACGGGGGGGGACCTACAATGAGCAGTTCTTC.

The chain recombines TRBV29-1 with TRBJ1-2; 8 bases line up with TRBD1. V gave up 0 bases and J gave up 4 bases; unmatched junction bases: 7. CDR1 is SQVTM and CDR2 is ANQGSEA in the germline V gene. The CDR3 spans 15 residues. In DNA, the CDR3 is TGCAGCGTTGAAGATCTGACAGGGGAGAGCTATGGCTACACCTTC. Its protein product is CSVEDLTGESYGYTF.

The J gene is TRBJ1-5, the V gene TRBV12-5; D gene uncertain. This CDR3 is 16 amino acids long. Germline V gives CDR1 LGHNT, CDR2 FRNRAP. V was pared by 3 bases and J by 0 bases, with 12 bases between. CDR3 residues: CASGFTGRDSNQPQHF. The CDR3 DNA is TGTGCTAGTGGTTTCACTGGACGAGATAGCAATCAGCCCCAGCATTTT.

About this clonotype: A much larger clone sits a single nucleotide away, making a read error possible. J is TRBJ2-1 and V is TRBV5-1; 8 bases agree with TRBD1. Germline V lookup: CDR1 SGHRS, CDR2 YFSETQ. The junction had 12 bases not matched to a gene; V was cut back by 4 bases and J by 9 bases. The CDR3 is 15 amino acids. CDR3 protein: CASSGGQGVTIEQFF. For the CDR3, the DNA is TGCGCCAGCAGCGGAGGACAGGGCGTGACGATTGAGCAGTTCTTC.

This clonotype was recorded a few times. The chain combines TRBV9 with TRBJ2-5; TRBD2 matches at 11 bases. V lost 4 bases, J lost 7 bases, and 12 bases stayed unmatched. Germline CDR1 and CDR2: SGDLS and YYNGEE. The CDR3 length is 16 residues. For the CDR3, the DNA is TGTGCCAGCAGCCGAACTAGCGGGGGAACCGAGGTGACCCAGTACTTC. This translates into CASSRTSGGTEVTQYF.

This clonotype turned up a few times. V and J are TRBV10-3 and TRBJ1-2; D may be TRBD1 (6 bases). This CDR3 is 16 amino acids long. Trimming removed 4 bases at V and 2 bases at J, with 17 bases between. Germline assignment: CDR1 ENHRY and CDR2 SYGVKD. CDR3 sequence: CAISGSGTTQNYGYTF. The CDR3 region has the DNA TGTGCCATCAGTGGGTCCGGGACAACACAAAACTATGGCTACACCTTC.

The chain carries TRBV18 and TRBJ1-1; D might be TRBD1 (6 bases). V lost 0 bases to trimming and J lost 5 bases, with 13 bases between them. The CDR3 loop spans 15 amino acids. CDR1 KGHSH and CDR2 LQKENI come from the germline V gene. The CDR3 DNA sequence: TGTGCCAGCTCACCACCGTACAGGGTCGAAACTGAAGCTTTCTTT. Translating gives CASSPPYRVETEAFF.

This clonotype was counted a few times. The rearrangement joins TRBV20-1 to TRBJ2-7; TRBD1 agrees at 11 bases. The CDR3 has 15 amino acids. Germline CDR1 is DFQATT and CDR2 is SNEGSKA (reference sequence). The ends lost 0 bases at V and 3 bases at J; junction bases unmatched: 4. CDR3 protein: CSARDSGQGVYEQYF. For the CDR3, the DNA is TGCAGTGCTAGAGATTCGGGACAGGGGGTCTACGAGCAGTACTTC.

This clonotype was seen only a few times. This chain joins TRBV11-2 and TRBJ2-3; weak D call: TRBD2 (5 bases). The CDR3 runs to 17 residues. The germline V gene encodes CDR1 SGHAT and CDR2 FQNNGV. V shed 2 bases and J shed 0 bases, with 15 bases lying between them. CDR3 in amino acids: CASSLKVGGSSTDTQYF. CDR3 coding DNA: TGTGCCAGCAGCTTAAAGGTCGGCGGGTCTAGCACAGATACGCAGTATTTT.

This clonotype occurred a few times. CDR3 DNA: TGTGCCAGCAGTAAGGGGGGGGTCAATTCACCCCTCCACTTT. Translated, it gives CASSKGGVNSPLHF. The chain carries TRBV7-9 and TRBJ1-6; a possible D gene is TRBD1 (6 bases). In germline, CDR1 is SEHNR, CDR2 FQNEAQ (reference sequence). The V end lost 6 bases, the J end lost 7 bases, and 13 bases lay between the germline ends. The CDR3 extends over 14 amino acids.

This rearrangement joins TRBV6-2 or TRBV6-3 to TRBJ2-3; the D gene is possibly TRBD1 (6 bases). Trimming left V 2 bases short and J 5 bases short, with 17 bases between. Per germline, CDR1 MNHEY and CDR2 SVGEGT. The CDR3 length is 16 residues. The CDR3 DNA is TGTGCCAGCAGTTACCTTGGGGGCCCCCGACGAGATACGCAGTATTTT. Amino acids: CASSYLGGPRRDTQYF.

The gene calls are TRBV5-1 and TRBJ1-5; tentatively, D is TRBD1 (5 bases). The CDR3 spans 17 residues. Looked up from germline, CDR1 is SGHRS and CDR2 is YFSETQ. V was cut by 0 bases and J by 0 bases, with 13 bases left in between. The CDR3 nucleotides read TGCGCCAGCAGCTTGGAAGCCATCGGGACTAGCAATCAGCCCCAGCATTTT. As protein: CASSLEAIGTSNQPQHF.

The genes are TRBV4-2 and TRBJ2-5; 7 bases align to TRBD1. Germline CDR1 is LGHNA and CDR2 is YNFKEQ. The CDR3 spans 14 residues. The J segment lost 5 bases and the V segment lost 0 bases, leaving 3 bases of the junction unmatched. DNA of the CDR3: TGTGCCAGCAGCCAAGAAGGGACAGACGAGACCCAGTACTTC. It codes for CASSQEGTDETQYF.

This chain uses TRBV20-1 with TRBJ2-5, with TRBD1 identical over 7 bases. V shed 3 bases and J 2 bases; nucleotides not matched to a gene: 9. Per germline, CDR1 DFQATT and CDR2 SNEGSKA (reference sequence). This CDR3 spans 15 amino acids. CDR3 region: CSARRLGGNQETQYF. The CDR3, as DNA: TGCAGTGCTAGGCGTTTAGGGGGCAATCAAGAGACCCAGTACTTC.

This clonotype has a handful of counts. CDR3 sequence: CASSDPKQGPNTGELFF. CDR3 nucleotides: TGTGCCAGCAGCGACCCTAAACAGGGTCCGAACACCGGGGAGCTGTTTTTT. V gene TRBV5-4 combines with J gene TRBJ2-2; a weak D match, TRBD1 (6 bases). Between the trimmed V and J ends, which lost 4 bases and 0 bases, there was a span of 16 bases. The CDR3 loop spans 17 amino acids. CDR1 SGHNT and CDR2 YYREEE come from the germline V gene (reference sequence).